The following is a T cell receptor (beta chain) sequence with its context. Its target is unknown. This sample was taken from a study of T cell responses to AZD1222 COVID-19 vaccine. Whole-study results and caveats: Spike-specific TCR depth and breadth grew after two AZD1222 doses.

Second-dose groups at about 4 or about 12 weeks were pooled. This CDR3 is 17 amino acids long. Germline CDR1 reads SGHRS; CDR2 reads YFSETQ. J was trimmed by 6 bases and V by 0 bases; bases with no gene match: 7. Sequenced by immunoSEQ multiplex PCR; TCRdb stores in-frame clones only, minus some. Of about 130,000 clones in the sample, about nine tenths were seen once. The V and J genes are TRBV5-1 and TRBJ2-1, with 12 bases matching TRBD2. Sequencing used peripheral blood, obtained 28 days after the second AZD1222 dose. The clonotype originates from an adult who received the AZD1222 COVID-19 vaccine. CDR3 loop: CASSLGGLAGGPNEQFF. In nucleotides, the CDR3 is TGCGCCAGCAGCTTGGGGGGCCTAGCGGGAGGGCCCAATGAGCAGTTCTTC.